This T cell receptor beta chain was found in a study of monozygotic twins with inflammatory bowel disease (dated by TCRdb to about 2019). Notes on the research overall: The full study comprised 28 monozygotic twin pairs: nine German pairs (four IBD-concordant, five IBD-discordant) and 19 IBD-discordant Danish pairs. Within discordant pairs, disease-associated traits were sought mainly by comparing IBD patients with their genetically identical healthy co-twins. Each individual had, on average, about 151 000 unique TCRalpha sequences and 181 000 unique TCRbeta sequences available for analysis.

A roughly 2.5 ml peripheral blood sample was drawn into PAXgene tubes per donor and stored at -80°C. Total RNA was isolated from whole blood with the PAXgene blood miRNA kit on an automated QIAcube, without T cell sorting. Peripheral blood from monozygotic twin pairs who were concordant or discordant for inflammatory bowel disease underwent deep TCRalpha and TCRbeta repertoire profiling using unique molecular barcoding. Smoking habits were recorded for all twin pairs, and individuals were classified as current, former or never smokers. Receptor libraries were prepared by 5' RACE. The input for every TCR library was approximately 3,500 ng of total RNA. cDNA was synthesized with SMARTScribe reverse transcriptase in eight separate reactions per sample. During cDNA synthesis, template switching was used to introduce unique molecular identifiers that contained a 6-nucleotide sample barcode. TCRalpha and TCRbeta cDNA was amplified in two nested PCRs of approximately 16 and 10 cycles, and bead purification was carried out after each PCR. Before amplification, the cDNA was both treated with uracil DNA-glycosylase and purified with the QIAquick PCR purification kit. In the second PCR, Illumina TruSeq-compatible adapters and sample-specific barcodes were added. Library quality and concentration were checked on TapeStation and Qubit, and libraries were pooled at roughly 5.1 ng each. Sequencing of pooled libraries was carried out on an Illumina HiSeq2500 single-index Rapid Run using 2 x 100 bp reads and custom sequencing primers. Processing in the source paper ran as follows. MiGEC version 1.2.6 was used for UMI-based consensus assembly, which corrected PCR and sequencing errors. MiXCR version 2.1.1 was used to carry out V(D)J alignment, clonotype assembly and CDR3 extraction. To normalise gene usage, clonotype sharing and MAIT/NKT TCR abundance, the top 1000, 10 000 and 20 000 clonotypes in each sample were analysed. After downsampling to 27 000 UMIs, diversity was calculated as the inverse Simpson index using the vegan R package. Statistical testing used paired Mann-Whitney U tests on the discordant twin pairs and applied Benjamini-Hochberg correction for multiple testing. With the reads reprocessed by TCRdb, a single entry stands for each CDR3 protein sequence and no DNA is reported. It is TCRdb's table, rather than the study itself, that gives the V and J calls and clone size. The sample's own table lists about 110,000 distinct CDR3 sequences. Approximately 13% of the sample lies in the top ten.

In the case of this clonotype: The antigen this receptor binds is unknown.

General findings and caveats noted by the study authors: IBD patients had lower TCRbeta repertoire diversity, measured by the inverse Simpson index, than their healthy co-twins. IBD patients shared fewer clonotypes with other individuals than healthy twins did, most markedly in patients showing signs of disease activity. The results gave no support for a single strong signal or clonotype linked to IBD. Differing immunosuppressive treatments among patients may have added background noise and inter-individual variability to the repertoires. Different T cell subtypes could not be distinguished in the analysis. Repertoire similarity did not differ between concordant and discordant twins, which could be due to limited statistical power.

The receptor was isolated from a human donor with ulcerative colitis or Crohn's disease, or a healthy co-twin of an affected twin (not recorded which). Source material: blood.

The CDR3 region: CASSFILGGGLAEKFTGELFF. This chain joins TRBV12-3 or TRBV12-4 to TRBJ2-2; the TCRdb call, TRBD2, lacks DNA for checking. From the cysteine through the phenylalanine, the CDR3 covers 21 amino acids. No DNA is listed.